The source of this T cell receptor beta chain is a study of Ad26.COV2.S vaccination and SARS-CoV-2 variants. Data came from immunoSEQ multiplex PCR; TCRdb stores just in-frame clones and leaves some out. The top ten hold 9.5% to 15% of the sample, which has hundreds of thousands of clones, approximately 92% seen once. The table lists this clone with a count of one. The length of the CDR3 is 16 residues. Trimming took 4 bases from V and 4 from J; bases not matched to a gene: 10. Germline V lookup: CDR1 SGHNT, CDR2 YYREEE (reference sequence). Treatment here: some 20 received Ad26.COV2.S at low or high dose, single or two shots; 5 received placebo; per-sample allocation not given. Sampling was performed 63 days after the first vaccine or placebo injection.

The sequence came from a person between 18 and 59 years old who received the Ad26.COV2.S COVID-19 vaccine or a placebo. The V call is TRBV5-4, the J call TRBJ2-1; the match to TRBD2 covers 8 bases. The sample was peripheral blood, taken in a trial of Ad26.COV2.S vaccine versus placebo. CDR3 protein: CASSQNLAGGYNEQFF. The CDR3 DNA sequence: TGTGCCAGCAGCCAAAACCTAGCGGGCGGATACAATGAGCAGTTCTTC.